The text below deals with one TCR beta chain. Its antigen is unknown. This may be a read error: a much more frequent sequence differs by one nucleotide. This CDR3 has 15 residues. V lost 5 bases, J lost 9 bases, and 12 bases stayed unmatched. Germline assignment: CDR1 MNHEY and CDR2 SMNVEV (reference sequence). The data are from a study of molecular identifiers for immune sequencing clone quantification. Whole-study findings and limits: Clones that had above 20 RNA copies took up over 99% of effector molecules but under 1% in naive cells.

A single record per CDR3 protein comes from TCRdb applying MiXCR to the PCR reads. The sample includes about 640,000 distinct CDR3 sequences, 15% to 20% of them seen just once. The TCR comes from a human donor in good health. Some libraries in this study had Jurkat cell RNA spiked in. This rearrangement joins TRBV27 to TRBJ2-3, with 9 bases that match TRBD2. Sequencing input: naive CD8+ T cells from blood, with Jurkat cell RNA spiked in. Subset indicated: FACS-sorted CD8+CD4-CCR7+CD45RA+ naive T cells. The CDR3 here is CASSPPIAGVRTQYF. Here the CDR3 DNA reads TGTGCCAGCAGTCCCCCTATAGCGGGAGTAAGGACGCAGTATTTT.